These T cell receptor beta chains were read from a single sample in a study of cytomegalovirus exposure and HLA in healthy donors. Method: immunoSEQ multiplex PCR; TCRdb's copy keeps in-frame clones and lacks some. This sample contains about 140,000 clones. Sequenced material: PBMCs. These receptors were obtained from a male donor in good health and CMV-seronegative. Both conserved end residues are part of each CDR3. The order of the fields is V gene, D gene, J gene, CDR3 protein, CDR3 DNA. The D gene is left open where the match is weak.

V gene: TRBV7-2; D gene: TRBD2; J gene: TRBJ2-1; CDR3 protein: CASSPRGGQGAVNEQFF; CDR3 DNA: TGTGCCAGCAGCCCAAGGGGAGGGCAGGGCGCTGTCAATGAGCAGTTCTTC
V gene: TRBV15; D gene: TRBD1; J gene: TRBJ1-2; CDR3 protein: CATSRGDSGNYGYTF; CDR3 DNA: TGTGCCACCAGCAGAGGGGACAGCGGTAACTATGGCTACACCTTC
V gene: TRBV28; D gene: .; J gene: TRBJ2-7; CDR3 protein: CASSLARLSSYEQYF; CDR3 DNA: TGTGCCAGCAGTTTAGCCCGACTGAGCTCCTACGAGCAGTACTTC
V gene: TRBV6-6; D gene: TRBD1; J gene: TRBJ1-1; CDR3 protein: CASGYRGNTEAFF; CDR3 DNA: TGTGCCAGCGGGTACAGGGGTAACACTGAAGCTTTCTTT
V gene: TRBV30; D gene: TRBD1; J gene: TRBJ1-2; CDR3 protein: CAWSDTGGPGYGYTF; CDR3 DNA: TGTGCCTGGAGTGACACAGGGGGCCCCGGCTATGGCTACACCTTC
V gene: TRBV6-6; D gene: .; J gene: TRBJ2-5; CDR3 protein: CASSFPQETQYF; CDR3 DNA: TGTGCCAGCAGTTTCCCACAAGAGACCCAGTACTTC
V gene: TRBV7-9; D gene: TRBD1; J gene: TRBJ1-1; CDR3 protein: CASSGTASLAFF; CDR3 DNA: TGTGCCAGCTCCGGGACAGCCTCGTTAGCTTTCTTT
V gene: TRBV6-1; D gene: TRBD1; J gene: TRBJ1-1; CDR3 protein: CASTGTGPNTEAFF; CDR3 DNA: TGTGCCAGCACCGGGACAGGACCGAACACTGAAGCTTTCTTT
V gene: TRBV5-1; D gene: TRBD1; J gene: TRBJ1-2; CDR3 protein: CASSITRDRAGANYGYTF; CDR3 DNA: TGCGCCAGCAGCATCACCCGGGACAGGGCTGGAGCTAACTATGGCTACACCTTC
V gene: TRBV7-9; D gene: TRBD1; J gene: TRBJ2-5; CDR3 protein: CASSLDRGETQYF; CDR3 DNA: TGTGCCAGCAGCTTGGACAGGGGAGAGACCCAGTACTTC
V gene: TRBV2; D gene: .; J gene: TRBJ1-1; CDR3 protein: CASSEAQGTEAFF; CDR3 DNA: TGTGCCAGCAGTGAAGCGCAGGGCACTGAAGCTTTCTTT
V gene: TRBV2; D gene: .; J gene: TRBJ2-6; CDR3 protein: CASRLSSGANVLTF; CDR3 DNA: TGTGCCAGCAGGCTGAGCTCTGGGGCCAACGTCCTGACTTTC
V gene: TRBV5-5; D gene: .; J gene: TRBJ1-3; CDR3 protein: CASSLWAGFSGNTIYF; CDR3 DNA: TGTGCCAGCAGCTTGTGGGCCGGTTTCTCTGGAAACACCATATATTTT
V gene: TRBV30; D gene: TRBD2; J gene: TRBJ2-1; CDR3 protein: CAWSEGRGIDNEQFF; CDR3 DNA: TGTGCCTGGAGTGAAGGGCGGGGGATTGACAATGAGCAGTTCTTC
V gene: TRBV4-2; D gene: .; J gene: TRBJ1-3; CDR3 protein: CASSLPSRALGDRDGNTIYF; CDR3 DNA: TGTGCCAGCAGCTTACCTTCCAGGGCCCTAGGTGATCGAGATGGAAACACCATATATTTT
V gene: TRBV29-1; D gene: .; J gene: TRBJ1-1; CDR3 protein: CSVQTAGGTEAFF; CDR3 DNA: TGCAGCGTTCAGACAGCCGGGGGAACTGAAGCTTTCTTT
V gene: TRBV9; D gene: .; J gene: TRBJ2-3; CDR3 protein: CASSEQGTDTQYF; CDR3 DNA: TGTGCCAGCAGCGAACAGGGTACAGATACGCAGTATTTT
V gene: TRBV27; D gene: TRBD2; J gene: TRBJ2-3; CDR3 protein: CASRGRTSGGPFTDTQYF; CDR3 DNA: TGTGCCAGCAGGGGGAGGACTAGCGGGGGACCCTTCACAGATACGCAGTATTTT
V gene: TRBV6-4; D gene: .; J gene: TRBJ1-2; CDR3 protein: CASSDGGFYGYTF; CDR3 DNA: TGTGCCAGCAGTGACGGCGGATTCTATGGCTACACCTTC
V gene: TRBV19; D gene: .; J gene: TRBJ1-6; CDR3 protein: CASTLREGDSPLHF; CDR3 DNA: TGTGCCAGTACCCTCCGGGAGGGAGATTCACCCCTCCACTTT
V gene: TRBV18; D gene: TRBD2; J gene: TRBJ2-7; CDR3 protein: CASSATGTNSYEQYF; CDR3 DNA: TGTGCCAGCTCAGCAACCGGGACTAACTCCTACGAGCAGTACTTC
V gene: TRBV4-2; D gene: .; J gene: TRBJ2-5; CDR3 protein: CASSQVGGDRFYGQETQYF; CDR3 DNA: TGTGCCAGCAGCCAAGTAGGGGGGGACCGCTTTTATGGGCAAGAGACCCAGTACTTC
V gene: TRBV27; D gene: .; J gene: TRBJ1-1; CDR3 protein: CASSLRTAGTEAFF; CDR3 DNA: TGTGCCAGCAGTTTGCGGACAGCCGGCACTGAAGCTTTCTTT
V gene: TRBV29-1; D gene: .; J gene: TRBJ1-1; CDR3 protein: CSVWDLGGGTEAFF; CDR3 DNA: TGCAGCGTTTGGGATCTGGGGGGTGGTACTGAAGCTTTCTTT
V gene: TRBV14; D gene: .; J gene: TRBJ2-3; CDR3 protein: CASSQALQERIYSTDTQYF; CDR3 DNA: TGTGCCAGCAGCCAGGCGCTACAGGAGAGGATTTATAGCACAGATACGCAGTATTTT
V gene: TRBV10-3; D gene: .; J gene: TRBJ1-6; CDR3 protein: CASRGESGNSPLHF; CDR3 DNA: TGTGCCAGTCGGGGGGAATCGGGGAATTCACCCCTCCACTTT
V gene: TRBV7-9; D gene: .; J gene: TRBJ1-1; CDR3 protein: CASSLELRLTEAFF; CDR3 DNA: TGTGCCAGCAGCTTAGAATTGAGGTTGACTGAAGCTTTCTTT
V gene: TRBV11-1; D gene: .; J gene: TRBJ1-2; CDR3 protein: CASSSPGQPNYGYTF; CDR3 DNA: TGTGCCAGCAGCTCCCCTGGACAGCCGAACTATGGCTACACCTTC
V gene: TRBV10-3; D gene: TRBD1; J gene: TRBJ1-5; CDR3 protein: CAISEGLRDRGLSSNQPQHF; CDR3 DNA: TGTGCCATCAGTGAGGGGCTGAGGGACAGGGGACTCTCTAGCAATCAGCCCCAGCATTTT
V gene: TRBV5-1; D gene: .; J gene: TRBJ1-1; CDR3 protein: CASSFTPGSMNTEAFF; CDR3 DNA: TGCGCCAGCAGCTTTACGCCAGGGTCCATGAACACTGAAGCTTTCTTT
V gene: TRBV25-1; D gene: TRBD1; J gene: TRBJ1-2; CDR3 protein: CASSAYGGQHYGYTF; CDR3 DNA: TGTGCCAGCAGTGCTTATGGGGGACAGCACTATGGCTACACCTTC
V gene: TRBV27; D gene: .; J gene: TRBJ1-2; CDR3 protein: CASSFLGDTANYGYTF; CDR3 DNA: TGTGCCAGCAGTTTCCTCGGGGACACAGCTAACTATGGCTACACCTTC
V gene: TRBV7-2; D gene: .; J gene: TRBJ2-7; CDR3 protein: CASSLGTDRGQYF; CDR3 DNA: TGTGCCAGCAGCTTAGGAACCGACCGCGGGCAGTACTTC
V gene: TRBV6-1; D gene: TRBD1; J gene: TRBJ2-7; CDR3 protein: CATRTGAYEQYF; CDR3 DNA: TGTGCCACCAGGACAGGGGCCTACGAGCAGTACTTC
V gene: TRBV5-6; D gene: TRBD2; J gene: TRBJ2-2; CDR3 protein: CASIHGLAGDTGELFF; CDR3 DNA: TGTGCCAGCATCCACGGACTAGCGGGAGACACCGGGGAGCTGTTTTTT
V gene: TRBV5-6; D gene: .; J gene: TRBJ1-1; CDR3 protein: CASSSPPRPGGEAFF; CDR3 DNA: TGTGCCAGCAGCTCACCTCCCCGGCCGGGGGGTGAAGCTTTCTTT
V gene: TRBV7-7; D gene: TRBD1; J gene: TRBJ2-7; CDR3 protein: CASSKGQGGYEQYF; CDR3 DNA: TGTGCCAGCAGCAAGGGACAGGGGGGATACGAGCAGTACTTC
V gene: TRBV5-6; D gene: .; J gene: TRBJ1-6; CDR3 protein: CASSLAGNIYNSPLHF; CDR3 DNA: TGTGCCAGCAGCTTGGCAGGGAACATCTATAATTCACCCCTCCACTTT
V gene: TRBV27; D gene: .; J gene: TRBJ1-5; CDR3 protein: CASGDRGIGPQHF; CDR3 DNA: TGTGCCAGCGGGGATAGGGGAATAGGGCCCCAGCATTTT
V gene: TRBV28; D gene: .; J gene: TRBJ2-7; CDR3 protein: CASSSPGTRLTYEQYF; CDR3 DNA: TGTGCCAGCAGTTCCCCTGGGACAAGGTTGACCTACGAGCAGTACTTC
V gene: TRBV2; D gene: .; J gene: TRBJ2-1; CDR3 protein: CASTVSGDSYNEQFF; CDR3 DNA: TGTGCCAGTACTGTTTCAGGGGACTCCTACAATGAGCAGTTCTTC
V gene: TRBV15; D gene: TRBD1; J gene: TRBJ1-1; CDR3 protein: CATSSLGGTGGRTEAFF; CDR3 DNA: TGTGCCACCAGCAGCCTCGGCGGGACAGGGGGCCGGACTGAAGCTTTCTTT
V gene: TRBV6-1; D gene: .; J gene: TRBJ1-3; CDR3 protein: CASSAQAGGNTIYF; CDR3 DNA: TGTGCCAGCAGTGCGCAGGCGGGAGGAAACACCATATATTTT
V gene: TRBV7-2; D gene: TRBD1; J gene: TRBJ2-6; CDR3 protein: CASSPGTGIGANVLTF; CDR3 DNA: TGTGCCAGCAGCCCCGGGACAGGGATTGGGGCCAACGTCCTGACTTTC
V gene: TRBV5-8; D gene: .; J gene: TRBJ1-2; CDR3 protein: CASSHYSGTRVDYGYTF; CDR3 DNA: TGTGCCAGCAGCCACTATTCCGGCACACGAGTTGACTATGGCTACACCTTC
V gene: TRBV27; D gene: TRBD1; J gene: TRBJ1-2; CDR3 protein: CASSLEGQITTGYTF; CDR3 DNA: TGTGCCAGCAGTTTAGAGGGACAGATTACCACCGGCTACACCTTC
V gene: TRBV6-5; D gene: TRBD1; J gene: TRBJ2-7; CDR3 protein: CASSYSLGGPYEQYF; CDR3 DNA: TGTGCCAGCAGTTACTCCTTAGGGGGCCCGTACGAGCAGTACTTC
V gene: TRBV7-9; D gene: .; J gene: TRBJ1-1; CDR3 protein: CASSDATGPMATEAFF; CDR3 DNA: TGTGCCAGCAGCGACGCCACAGGGCCAATGGCCACTGAAGCTTTCTTT
V gene: TRBV5-6; D gene: TRBD2; J gene: TRBJ2-4; CDR3 protein: CASSKREGRNIQYF; CDR3 DNA: TGTGCCAGCAGTAAACGGGAGGGCCGAAACATTCAGTACTTC
V gene: TRBV5-1; D gene: .; J gene: TRBJ1-2; CDR3 protein: CASSLNLQEIYGYTF; CDR3 DNA: TGCGCCAGCAGCTTGAACTTACAGGAGATCTATGGCTACACCTTC
V gene: TRBV21-1; D gene: .; J gene: TRBJ2-2; CDR3 protein: CAPPESNTGELFF; CDR3 DNA: TGTGCCCCGCCGGAGTCGAACACCGGGGAGCTGTTTTTT
V gene: TRBV15; D gene: .; J gene: TRBJ1-6; CDR3 protein: CATSSPGQSLNSPLHF; CDR3 DNA: TGTGCCACCAGCAGTCCTGGGCAGTCCCTTAATTCACCCCTCCACTTT
V gene: TRBV6-1; D gene: TRBD2; J gene: TRBJ2-3; CDR3 protein: CASSGAGGADTQYF; CDR3 DNA: TGTGCCAGCAGTGGCGCGGGGGGGGCAGATACGCAGTATTTT
V gene: TRBV11-2; D gene: TRBD2; J gene: TRBJ2-3; CDR3 protein: CASIPTSGPIDTQYF; CDR3 DNA: TGTGCCAGCATCCCGACTAGCGGTCCGATTGATACGCAGTATTTT
V gene: TRBV7-6; D gene: TRBD1; J gene: TRBJ2-1; CDR3 protein: CASTGLGGTGGLDEQFF; CDR3 DNA: TGTGCCAGCACCGGTCTAGGGGGGACAGGGGGATTAGATGAGCAGTTCTTC
V gene: TRBV19; D gene: TRBD1; J gene: TRBJ1-2; CDR3 protein: CASSPTGVGYGYTF; CDR3 DNA: TGTGCCAGTAGCCCGACAGGGGTCGGGTATGGCTACACCTTC